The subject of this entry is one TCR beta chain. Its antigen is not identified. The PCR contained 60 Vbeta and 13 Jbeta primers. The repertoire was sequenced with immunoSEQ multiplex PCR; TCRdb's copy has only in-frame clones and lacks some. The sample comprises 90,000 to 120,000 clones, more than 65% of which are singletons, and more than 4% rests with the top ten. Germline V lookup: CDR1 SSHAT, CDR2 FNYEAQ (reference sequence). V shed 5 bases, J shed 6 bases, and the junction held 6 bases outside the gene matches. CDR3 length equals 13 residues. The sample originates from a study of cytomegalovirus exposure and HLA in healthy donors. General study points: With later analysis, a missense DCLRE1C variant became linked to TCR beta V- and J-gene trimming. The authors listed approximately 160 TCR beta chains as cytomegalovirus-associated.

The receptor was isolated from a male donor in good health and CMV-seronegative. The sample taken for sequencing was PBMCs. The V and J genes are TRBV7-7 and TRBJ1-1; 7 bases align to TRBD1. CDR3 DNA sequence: TGTGCCAGCAGCCCCTCGCAGGGGGCTGAAGCTTTCTTT. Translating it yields CASSPSQGAEAFF.